The TCR beta chain described here comes from a study of graft-versus-host responses after intestinal transplantation. Study-level background: Each transplant was multivisceral, liver-intestinal, or isolated intestinal. Tacrolimus plus steroids were given to all recipients for about 3 years, preceded by anti-thymocyte globulin induction.

Looked up from germline, CDR1 is SNHLY and CDR2 is FYNNEI. The CDR3 sequence is 11 residues long. V was trimmed by 6 bases and J by 12 bases, leaving 12 bases between them. In this sample, this clone turned up once. Antigen specificity is unknown. General observations from the study: High graft-versus-host to host-versus-graft clonal ratios were seen in allografts of patients with graft-donor T cell macrochimerism. Recipient-marrow GvH clones were detected, some having first appeared in ileum or blood.

Assay: immunoSEQ multiplex PCR; the TCRdb copy retains only in-frame clones and omits some. The sample consists of roughly 98,000 clones, about 93% of them appearing once. The sequence derives from a human donor who was the organ donor for an intestinal transplant. The chain has TRBV2 and TRBJ2-1; no clear D. The source was unstimulated CD8+ T cells sorted from spleen or lymph node cells, collected before transplant. The CDR3 DNA is TGTGCCAGCAGCGCCAGTCCCGCGCAGTTCTTC. Translated, it gives CASSASPAQFF. The whole variable domain, remainder taken from reference TRBV2 and TRBJ2-1, is EPEVTQTPSHQVTQMGQEVILRCVPISNHLYFYWYRQILGQKVEFLVSFYNNEISEKSEIFDDQFSVERPDGSNFTLKIRSTKLEDSAMYFCASSASPAQFFGPGTRLTVL.